The 5 T cell receptor beta chains in this list originate from one sample, sequenced in a study of cytomegalovirus exposure and HLA in healthy donors. Primers: 60 Vbeta forward and 13 Jbeta reverse. Here immunoSEQ multiplex PCR was the method, and the copy in TCRdb shows in-frame clones only, minus some. This sample has 150,000 to 200,000 clones, with over 60% found just once. Specimen: PBMCs. These receptors were obtained from a woman in her forties or fifties in good health and CMV-seropositive.

The chain is built from TRBV5-1 and TRBJ2-5; TRBD1 matches at 8 bases. V gave up 1 base and J gave up 4 bases; unmatched junction bases: 6. CDR3 length: 15 residues. The germline V gene has CDR1 SGHRS and CDR2 YFSETQ. The CDR3 nucleotides are TGCGCCAGCAGCTTGTCTCAGGGGGCGCGAGAGACCCAGTACTTC. It specifies CASSLSQGARETQYF.

The table lists this clone with a count of one. V and J are TRBV5-4 and TRBJ2-5, with 8 bases lining up with TRBD2. Trimming at V came to 4 bases and at J to 4 bases, leaving 15 bases not matched to a gene. The V gene's germline CDR1 is SGHNT and CDR2 YYREEE (reference sequence). The CDR3 contains 17 residues. CDR3 loop: CASSPSGLAVGIETQYF. Here the CDR3 DNA reads TGTGCCAGCAGCCCGTCTGGACTAGCAGTTGGTATAGAGACCCAGTACTTC.

The chain recombines TRBV7-2 with TRBJ2-1; a weak D match, TRBD2 (5 bases). This CDR3 comprises 14 residues. Germline V gene lookup returns CDR1 SGHTA and CDR2 FQGNSA. The V gene lost 2 bases and the J gene lost 6 bases, with 11 bases spanning the gap. The CDR3 reads CASSLMSSSNEQFF. The CDR3 region has the DNA TGTGCCAGCAGCTTAATGTCTAGCAGCAATGAGCAGTTCTTC.

The chain joins TRBV28 to TRBJ1-1; 10 nucleotides line up with TRBD1. V dropped 3 bases and J dropped 11; count of bases not matched to a gene: 12. This CDR3 region has 15 residues. The germline V gene has CDR1 MDHEN and CDR2 SYDVKM. The CDR3 reads CASSFTGTGVVWAFF. DNA of the CDR3: TGTGCCAGCAGTTTTACCGGGACAGGGGTTGTATGGGCTTTCTTT. Full variable domain (outside the CDR3, taken from reference TRBV28 and TRBJ1-1): DVKVTQSSRYLVKRTGEKVFLECVQDMDHENMFWYRQDPGLGLRLIYFSYDVKMKEKGDIPEGYSVSREKKERFSLILESASTNQTSMYLCASSFTGTGVVWAFFGQGTRLTVV.

The chain carries TRBV7-2 and TRBJ2-7; 8 bases are a match to TRBD1. In germline, CDR1 is SGHTA, CDR2 FQGNSA. The CDR3 is 13 amino acids. Trimming at V came to 1 base and at J to 6 bases, leaving 2 bases not matched to a gene. In DNA form, the CDR3 reads TGTGCCAGCAGCTTAGACAGGGGGTTCGAGCAGTACTTC. This gives the protein CASSLDRGFEQYF.